These 28 T cell receptor beta chains came from one sample sequenced in a study of graft-versus-host responses after intestinal transplantation (dated by TCRdb to the early 2020s). The label giving this sample's time point can be read as: cells obtained before transplantation from donor or recipient. Receptors were amplified or captured by the immunoSEQ multiplex PCR assay. Entries here come from immuneACCESS through TCRdb and include only in-frame sequences with V and J called. Some clones fail to appear in such tables; in the studies checked, an unresolved V gene covers under half of the shortfall, and the cause of the remainder is unknown. The sample has some 64,000 clones on record, approximately 90% of them singletons. The ten most abundant clones make up less than 2% of the sample. Their antigens remain unidentified. Source: unstimulated CD8+ T cells sorted from spleen or lymph node cells, taken before transplant. The receptors shown here come from a human donor who was the organ donor for an intestinal transplant.

The chain carries TRBV28 and TRBJ1-5, with D tentatively TRBD1 (5 bases). The CDR3 totals 14 residues. Germline CDR1 reads MDHEN; CDR2 reads SYDVKM. Trimming cost V 7 bases and J 2 bases, with 12 bases left between them. CDR3 coding DNA: TGTGCCAGCACCGGGACTATGGGCAATCAGCCCCAGCATTTT. It yields the protein CASTGTMGNQPQHF.

The rearrangement links TRBV6-1 to TRBJ1-4, with 10 bases lining up with TRBD1. Trimming at V came to 3 bases and at J to 7 bases, leaving 2 bases not matched to a gene. CDR3 length equals 14 residues. Germline CDR1 and CDR2: MNHNS and SASEGT. CDR3 amino acids: CASSEGTGVEKLFF. The CDR3 nucleotides read TGTGCCAGCAGTGAGGGGACAGGGGTTGAAAAACTGTTTTTT.

The rearrangement joins TRBV2 to TRBJ2-7, with 8 bases that match TRBD2. The J segment lost 3 bases and the V segment lost 4 bases, leaving 11 bases of the junction unmatched. Looked up from germline, CDR1 is SNHLY and CDR2 is FYNNEI. The CDR3 contains 16 residues. The CDR3 spells CASSVDGLANHYEQYF. CDR3 sequence (DNA): TGTGCCAGCAGTGTTGATGGACTAGCTAATCACTACGAGCAGTACTTC.

Worth noting for this clone: A read error may produce the germline difference seen at one junction end. CDR3 nucleotide sequence: TGTGCCAGCAGCCAAATTTACAAAGATCCGCAGTATTTT. It encodes CASSQIYKDPQYF. The genes are TRBV7-2 and TRBJ2-3, with D uncertain. The CDR3 extends over 13 amino acids. Germline CDR1 is SGHTA and CDR2 is FQGNSA.

This clone occurred once. V usage is TRBV28 and J usage is TRBJ1-2; D not certain. The CDR3 runs 14 residues. V was pared by 3 bases and J by 1 base, with 9 bases between. In germline, CDR1 is MDHEN, CDR2 SYDVKM. DNA for the CDR3: TGTGCCAGCAGTTTGCAGGTTCTTAACTATGGCTACACCTTC. This encodes CASSLQVLNYGYTF.

The rearrangement uses TRBV9 and TRBJ2-7; D possibly corresponds to TRBD2 (7 bases). Trimming removed 3 bases from V and 3 bases from J, with 16 bases in between. The CDR3 consists of 15 residues. From germline, CDR1 is SGDLS and CDR2 YYNGEE. This CDR3 is CASSATWGGNYEQYF. The CDR3 DNA reads as TGTGCCAGCAGCGCCACTTGGGGGGGCAACTACGAGCAGTACTTC.

The chain combines TRBV15 with TRBJ2-1; 7 bases match TRBD2. The V gene end was trimmed by 5 bases and the J gene end by 8 bases; junction bases not matched to a gene: 15. The CDR3 covers 16 residues. Germline CDR1 LNHNV, CDR2 YYDKDF (reference sequence). The CDR3 sequence: CATSRSQAGRVDEQFF. For the CDR3, the DNA is TGTGCCACCAGCCGCAGCCAGGCAGGGAGGGTGGATGAGCAGTTCTTC. Drawing the rest from reference TRBV15 and TRBJ2-1, the complete variable domain is DAMVIQNPRYQVTQFGKPVTLSCSQTLNHNVMYWYQQKSSQAPKLLFHYYDKDFNNEADTPDNFQSRRPNTSFCFLDIRSPGLGDTAMYLCATSRSQAGRVDEQFFGPGTRLTVL.

This clone was seen just once. V is TRBV10-3 and J is TRBJ2-5; 8 bases match TRBD2. Matching the DNA end better, TRBJ2-7 makes the J call doubtful. The CDR3 has 14 amino acids. The germline V gene encodes CDR1 ENHRY and CDR2 SYGVKD. The CDR3, as DNA: TGTGCCGTCCAGACTAGCGTTAGCTCCTACGAGCAGTACTTC. This translates into CAVQTSVSSYEQYF.

This chain joins TRBV27 and TRBJ2-7; 7 bases are a match to TRBD1. CDR3 size: 18 residues. Germline CDR1 and CDR2: MNHEY and SMNVEV (reference sequence). Trimming took 4 bases from V and 1 from J; bases not matched to a gene: 16. The CDR3 DNA reads TGTGCCAGCAGTTCCCTCGGGTCAGTGTCAGGGGGATCCTACGAGCAGTACTTC. Translation gives CASSSLGSVSGGSYEQYF.

This rearrangement joins TRBV7-8 to TRBJ2-1, with D possibly being TRBD2 (6 bases). Germline CDR1 SGHVS, CDR2 FQNEAQ. V was cut by 0 bases and J by 3 bases, with 15 bases left in between. This CDR3 has 17 amino acids. The CDR3 is CASSLAIGGASYNEQFF. For the CDR3, the DNA is TGTGCCAGCAGCTTAGCAATAGGAGGGGCTAGCTACAATGAGCAGTTCTTC. Filled out from reference TRBV7-8 and TRBJ2-1, the complete variable domain reads GAGVSQSPRYKVAKRGQDVALRCDPISGHVSLFWYQQALGQGPEFLTYFQNEAQLDKSGLPSDRFFAERPEGSVSTLKIQRTQQEDSAVYLCASSLAIGGASYNEQFFGPGTRLTVL.

V gene TRBV29-1 combines with J gene TRBJ2-7, with D possibly matching TRBD2 (6 bases). This CDR3 region has 14 residues. V lost 4 bases, J lost 2 bases, and 15 bases lay in between. CDR1 and CDR2 from the germline V gene are SQVTM and ANQGSEA. The CDR3 bases are TGCAGCGTTGTGGATAGCGGTAAAACCTACGAGCAGTACTTC. Translating it yields CSVVDSGKTYEQYF.

The DNA for the CDR3 is TGTGCCAGCAGCTTAGGGGGGGGGACTAGCGGCCAAGAGACCCAGTACTTC. Amino acid sequence: CASSLGGGTSGQETQYF. The chain joins TRBV7-3 to TRBJ2-5, with 11 nucleotides matching TRBD2. V shed 2 bases, J shed 1 base, and the junction held 6 bases outside the gene matches. Germline-derived CDR1 and CDR2 are SGHTA and FQGTGA. The length of the CDR3 is 17 residues.

The chain recombines TRBV9 with TRBJ2-7; the match to TRBD1 covers 8 bases. The CDR3 length is 14 residues. The germline gives CDR1 SGDLS, CDR2 YYNGEE. J lost 2 bases, V lost 3 bases, and 4 bases had no gene match. The CDR3 reads CASSGTGNPYEQYF. The CDR3 coding sequence is TGTGCCAGCAGCGGGACAGGGAACCCCTACGAGCAGTACTTC. The full variable domain, its missing parts supplied by reference TRBV9 and TRBJ2-7, is DSGVTQTPKHLITATGQRVTLRCSPRSGDLSVYWYQQSLDQGLQFLIQYYNGEERAKGNILERFSAQQFPDLHSELNLSSLELGDSALYFCASSGTGNPYEQYFGPGTRLTVT.

The rearrangement links TRBV28 to TRBJ2-7; 13 nucleotides align to TRBD2. Germline CDR1 and CDR2: MDHEN and SYDVKM. This CDR3 is 14 amino acids long. J lost 4 bases, V lost 6 bases, and 3 bases had no gene match. Here the CDR3 DNA reads TGTGCCAGCAGCCTACTAGCGGGAGGGTACGAGCAGTACTTC. Protein: CASSLLAGGYEQYF.

The chain carries TRBV27 and TRBJ2-4; 7 positions match TRBD1. This CDR3 is built from 15 residues. Germline V CDR1 and CDR2: MNHEY, SMNVEV (reference sequence). V lost 0 bases to trimming and J lost 3 bases; unmatched junction nucleotides: 2. The CDR3 sequence: CASSLSTGFKNIQYF. DNA of the CDR3: TGTGCCAGCAGTTTATCGACAGGGTTCAAAAACATTCAGTACTTC.

This sequence joins TRBV2 and TRBJ2-3; 8 bases fit TRBD2. In germline, CDR1 is SNHLY, CDR2 FYNNEI. Losses at the gene ends were 4 bases for V and 2 bases for J; bases not matched to a gene: 8. The CDR3 is 16 amino acids. The CDR3 DNA is TGTGCCAGCAGTGCCGGGGCTAGCGGGTACACAGATACGCAGTATTTT. Protein: CASSAGASGYTDTQYF.

J is TRBJ2-1 and V is TRBV7-3; TRBD2 might be the D (6 bases). The CDR3 has 14 amino acids. V dropped 6 bases and J dropped 8 bases, with 17 bases sitting between them. Germline loops: CDR1 SGHTA, CDR2 FQGTGA. The CDR3 DNA follows: TGTGCCAGCAGTAGACTAGGTAGAGGGGATGAGCAGTTCTTC. Encoded protein: CASSRLGRGDEQFF.

This sequence joins TRBV9 and TRBJ2-7, with 9 bases identical to TRBD2. Trimming cost V 0 bases and J 4 bases; bases outside gene matches: 11. The V gene's germline CDR1 is SGDLS and CDR2 YYNGEE. The CDR3 runs to 17 residues. The CDR3 reads CASSVEGGRADWYEQYF. In nucleotides, the CDR3 is TGTGCCAGCAGCGTAGAAGGCGGGAGGGCCGATTGGTACGAGCAGTACTTC.

V is TRBV9 and J is TRBJ1-2; D perhaps matches TRBD1 (6 bases). The CDR3 spans 14 residues. In germline, CDR1 is SGDLS, CDR2 YYNGEE. Trimming shortened V by 6 bases and J by 0 bases, and 12 bases separated the two germline ends. The CDR3 DNA is TGTGCCAGCAACCAGGGGCCGGCTAACTATGGCTACACCTTC. Translated: CASNQGPANYGYTF.

This sequence joins TRBV25-1 and TRBJ2-1; D is undetermined. V shed 3 bases and J shed 3 bases, with 9 bases lying between them. The CDR3 sequence is 14 residues long. Germline V gives CDR1 MGHDK, CDR2 SYGVNS. The CDR3 spells CASSEAGSYNEQFF. The CDR3 DNA follows: TGTGCCAGCAGTGAGGCAGGTAGCTACAATGAGCAGTTCTTC.

The rearrangement joins TRBV5-6 to TRBJ2-1; TRBD2 agrees at 8 bases. Germline assignment: CDR1 SGHDT and CDR2 YYEEEE. After removal of 6 bases from V and 0 bases from J, the junction contained 5 bases not matched to a gene. This CDR3 spans 15 amino acids. Written as DNA, the CDR3 is TGTGCCAGCACCCAGGGGACTAGCTCCTACAATGAGCAGTTCTTC. It encodes CASTQGTSSYNEQFF.

The chain employs TRBV30 and TRBJ1-1; 12 bases are shared with TRBD1. Losses at the gene ends were 2 bases for V and 7 bases for J; bases not matched to a gene: 5. Per germline, CDR1 GTSNPN and CDR2 SVGIG (reference sequence). The CDR3 is 14 amino acids. The DNA of the CDR3 is TGTGCCTGGAGTTCGGGGACAGGGGGCGATGAAGCTTTCTTT. This translates into CAWSSGTGGDEAFF.

This chain connects TRBV7-9 to TRBJ1-2; weak D call: TRBD1 (6 bases). The germline V gene has CDR1 SEHNR and CDR2 FQNEAQ (reference sequence). The CDR3 loop spans 13 amino acids. Between the trimmed V and J ends, which lost 2 bases and 5 bases, there was a span of 9 bases. In DNA form, the CDR3 reads TGTGCCAGCAGCTTACAAGGGACATATGGCTACACCTTC. Its protein is CASSLQGTYGYTF.

This clone was recorded only once. J is TRBJ2-3 and V is TRBV11-2; TRBD2 matches 11 bases. V shed 1 base, J shed 4 bases, and the junction held 13 bases outside the gene matches. The V gene's germline CDR1 is SGHAT and CDR2 FQNNGV. CDR3 size: 19 residues. This chain's CDR3 is CASSLVKLRLAGSSDTQYF. CDR3 DNA sequence: TGTGCCAGCAGCTTAGTAAAGCTTCGACTAGCGGGATCCTCAGATACGCAGTATTTT.

The sample holds one count of this clone. The chain is built from TRBV6-5 and TRBJ2-3; 9 positions agree with TRBD2. With 2 bases clipped from V and 1 base from J, the junction kept 4 bases outside the gene matches. This CDR3 comprises 16 residues. Germline lookup yields CDR1 MNHEY and CDR2 SVGAGI. The CDR3 reads CASSYGAGGGTDTQYF. The CDR3 bases are TGTGCCAGCAGTTACGGCGCGGGAGGGGGCACAGATACGCAGTATTTT.

J is TRBJ2-7 and V is TRBV5-1; 9 positions agree with TRBD1. Germline CDR1 and CDR2: SGHRS and YFSETQ. The CDR3 runs 14 residues. Trimming cost V 3 bases and J 0 bases; bases outside gene matches: 1. The CDR3 loop reads CASSWGQGSYEQYF. DNA of the CDR3: TGCGCCAGCAGCTGGGGACAGGGCTCCTACGAGCAGTACTTC.

The chain uses TRBV6-5 and TRBJ2-3; TRBD2 aligns across 11 bases. The ends lost 4 bases at V and 4 bases at J; junction bases unmatched: 1. CDR1 is MNHEY, CDR2 SVGAGI, per germline. CDR3 length equals 14 residues. CDR3 sequence (DNA): TGTGCCAGCAGTTTAGCGGGAGGGTCAGATACGCAGTATTTT. The encoded protein is CASSLAGGSDTQYF.

The chain uses TRBV19 and TRBJ2-3; 8 bases fit TRBD2. CDR1 is LNHDA, CDR2 SQIVND, per germline (reference sequence). The CDR3 consists of 15 residues. V shed 6 bases, J shed 0 bases, and the junction held 5 bases outside the gene matches. The CDR3: CASSPASGSTDTQYF. The CDR3 DNA reads as TGTGCCAGTAGCCCTGCTAGCGGGAGCACAGATACGCAGTATTTT. The full variable domain, its missing parts supplied by reference TRBV19 and TRBJ2-3, is DGGITQSPKYLFRKEGQNVTLSCEQNLNHDAMYWYRQDPGQGLRLIYYSQIVNDFQKGDIAEGYSVSREKKESFPLTVTSAQKNPTAFYLCASSPASGSTDTQYFGPGTRLTVL.